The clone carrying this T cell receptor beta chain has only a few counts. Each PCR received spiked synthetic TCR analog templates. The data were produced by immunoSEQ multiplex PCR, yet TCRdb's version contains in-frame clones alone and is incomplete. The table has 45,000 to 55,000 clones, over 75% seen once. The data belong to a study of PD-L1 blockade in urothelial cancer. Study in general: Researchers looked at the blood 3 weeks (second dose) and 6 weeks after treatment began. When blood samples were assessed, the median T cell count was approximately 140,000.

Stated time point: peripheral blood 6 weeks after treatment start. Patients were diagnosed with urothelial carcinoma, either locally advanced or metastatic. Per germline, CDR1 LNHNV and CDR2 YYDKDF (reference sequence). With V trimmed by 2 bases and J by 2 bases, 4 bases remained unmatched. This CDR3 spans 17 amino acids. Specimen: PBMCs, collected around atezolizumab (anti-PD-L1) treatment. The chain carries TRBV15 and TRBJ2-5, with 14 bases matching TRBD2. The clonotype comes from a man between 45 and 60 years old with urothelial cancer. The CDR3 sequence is CATSRPRLAGGQETQYF. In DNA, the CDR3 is TGTGCCACCAGCAGACCCCGACTAGCGGGGGGGCAAGAGACCCAGTACTTC.